This T cell receptor beta chain appears in the sequencing data of a study of blood T cells in healthy people across ages. About the research overall: When template switching was applied, about one barcoded beta molecule was captured per two T cells.

Sample donors were healthy Caucasian individuals that came from Russia, aged about 6 to 95. Points on this clonotype: Antigen: not known.

Study-level results: Without sorted subsets, naive and antigen-experienced compartments could not be conclusively compared.

Alongside a J-beta primer mix, a sample-barcoded 5' primer served in a second PCR lasting roughly 6 to 12 cycles. One entry per CDR3 protein results from TCRdb running MiXCR on the 5' RACE reads. The table records approximately 770,000 distinct CDR3 sequences, about three fifths of them present only once. Sequencing was carried out using blood. This clonotype was obtained from a young man in good health.

The CDR3 protein is CASSYAGGGGTGELFF. The CDR3 DNA follows: TGTGCCAGCAGTTATGCGGGGGGTGGGGGCACCGGGGAGCTGTTTTTT. V is TRBV12-3 or TRBV12-4 and J is TRBJ2-2, with 8 bases matching TRBD2. The V gene end was trimmed by 4 bases and the J gene end by 4 bases; junction bases not matched to a gene: 8. This CDR3 has 16 residues.